These 20 T cell receptor beta chains originate from one sample sequenced in a study of metastatic and nonmetastatic thyroid tumors. MiXCR was used by TCRdb to re-call the PCR reads. The sample has 30,000 to 45,000 clones; 25% to 30% are singletons. There were no patients who had received any treatment before thyroid surgery. Input material: blood. The receptors stem from a male donor with papillary thyroid cancer or a benign thyroid nodule (not recorded which). Some clones in this sample may be carry-over from other donors' samples.

The V call is TRBV3-1, the J call TRBJ2-2; D possibly uses TRBD1 or TRBD2 (5 bases each). V was shortened by 2 bases and J by 8 bases, with 12 bases between the two germline ends. The CDR3 is 14 amino acids. The germline V gene encodes CDR1 LGHDT and CDR2 YNNKEL (reference sequence). CDR3 loop: CASSQMTAAGELFF. DNA of the CDR3: TGTGCCAGCAGCCAAATGACAGCGGCGGGGGAGCTGTTTTTT.

This clone was counted only a few times. This chain uses TRBV20-1 with TRBJ2-1; D may be TRBD1 (6 bases). The germline V and J ends were trimmed by 0 bases and 4 bases, with 13 bases remaining between them. The CDR3 has 15 amino acids. Per germline, CDR1 DFQATT and CDR2 SNEGSKA (reference sequence). The CDR3 coding sequence is TGCAGTGCTAGAGACACCGTGAGGGGGTACAATGAGCAGTTCTTC. As protein: CSARDTVRGYNEQFF.

This sequence joins TRBV11-2 and TRBJ2-7; D not resolved. Germline-derived CDR1 and CDR2 are SGHAT and FQNNGV. The CDR3 is made up of 15 amino acids. V was cut by 1 base and J by 4 bases, with 14 bases left in between. CDR3 protein: CASSLGSTEIYEQYF. The CDR3, as DNA: TGTGCCAGCAGCTTAGGATCGACTGAGATTTACGAGCAGTACTTC.

This clone was found a few times. V usage is TRBV27 and J usage is TRBJ1-1; unclear D gene. The CDR3 totals 12 residues. V was cut by 3 bases and J by 6 bases, with 8 bases left in between. Looked up from germline, CDR1 is MNHEY and CDR2 is SMNVEV (reference sequence). The CDR3 nucleotides are TGTGCCAGCAGTTTTGCTCCCCCTGAAGCTTTCTTT. Amino acids: CASSFAPPEAFF.

The genes are TRBV29-1 and TRBJ1-1; possibly TRBD1 for D (6 bases). Germline CDR1 and CDR2: SQVTM and ANQGSEA. V lost 5 bases to trimming and J lost 8 bases, with 9 bases between them. The CDR3 loop spans 10 amino acids. Written as DNA, the CDR3 is TGCAGCGTTCGACAGGCCGAAGCTTTCTTT. Amino acids: CSVRQAEAFF.

The chain links TRBV11-2 to TRBJ2-7, with 9 positions matching TRBD2. This CDR3 has 13 residues. V dropped 8 bases and J dropped 7; count of bases not matched to a gene: 9. Germline V gene sequence: CDR1 SGHAT, CDR2 FQNNGV. The CDR3 spells CASSIAGAGEQYF. Here the CDR3 DNA reads TGTGCCAGCTCCATAGCGGGAGCAGGGGAGCAGTACTTC.

This clone has a count of ten or more. The CDR3 reads CASSLVRGLPDENIQYF. The CDR3 bases are TGTGCCAGCAGTTTAGTGAGAGGGCTCCCAGATGAAAACATTCAGTACTTC. The chain has TRBV28 and TRBJ2-4, with TRBD2 as a possible D gene (5 bases). Germline V lookup: CDR1 MDHEN, CDR2 SYDVKM. V was clipped by 2 bases and J by 5 bases, with 19 bases between them. The CDR3 sequence is 17 residues long.

This clone was recorded a few times. The chain joins TRBV12-3 or TRBV12-4 to TRBJ2-7; D is unclear. V shed 3 bases and J shed 6 bases, with 12 bases lying between them. The CDR3 loop spans 13 amino acids. CDR3 amino acids: CASSLLVSLEQYF. In DNA, the CDR3 is TGTGCCAGCAGTTTGTTGGTTTCGCTCGAGCAGTACTTC.

Ten or more counts support this clone. The J gene is TRBJ2-1, the V gene TRBV5-4; D may be TRBD2 (6 bases). V lost 5 bases to trimming and J lost 6 bases, with 12 bases between them. The germline V gene has CDR1 SGHNT and CDR2 YYREEE (reference sequence). This CDR3 has 13 amino acids. CDR3 in DNA: TGTGCCAGCAGTCGGGACTCGAGCAATGAGCAGTTCTTC. Translated, it gives CASSRDSSNEQFF.

The chain has TRBV5-1 and TRBJ2-7; TRBD2 matches 9 bases. The germline CDR1 and CDR2 sequences are SGHRS and YFSETQ. V shed 6 bases and J 0 bases; nucleotides not matched to a gene: 13. This CDR3 has 17 amino acids. The CDR3 is CASIRGASGIVSYEQYF. The CDR3, as DNA: TGCGCCAGCATCCGGGGGGCTAGCGGGATCGTCTCCTACGAGCAGTACTTC.

The chain has TRBV28 and TRBJ2-5, with 7 bases lining up with TRBD2. With V trimmed by 8 bases and J by 1 base, 7 bases remained unmatched. Germline-derived CDR1 and CDR2 are MDHEN and SYDVKM. This CDR3 contains 14 residues. CDR3 amino acids: CASAMGGTQETQYF. As DNA, the CDR3 is TGTGCCAGCGCGATGGGGGGGACCCAAGAGACCCAGTACTTC.

This chain links TRBV20-1 with TRBJ2-7, with 10 nucleotides matching TRBD2. V shed 2 bases, J shed 3 bases, and the junction held 1 base outside the gene matches. There are 13 residues in the CDR3. The V gene's germline CDR1 is DFQATT and CDR2 SNEGSKA (reference sequence). CDR3 coding DNA: TGCAGTGCTAGATCTAGCGGGAGCTACGAGCAGTACTTC. Protein: CSARSSGSYEQYF.

Many counts were recorded for this clone. The genes are TRBV20-1 and TRBJ2-1; D is undetermined. CDR1 DFQATT and CDR2 SNEGSKA come from the germline V gene (reference sequence). Trimming removed 1 base from V and 8 bases from J, with 18 bases in between. The CDR3 spans 15 residues. The CDR3 spells CSARGGRDLGYEQFF. Here the CDR3 DNA reads TGCAGTGCTAGAGGCGGAAGGGATCTGGGGTATGAGCAGTTCTTC.

This chain joins TRBV18 and TRBJ2-7, with 11 bases matching TRBD2. This CDR3 has 14 residues. In germline, CDR1 is KGHSH, CDR2 LQKENI. V lost 5 bases, J lost 3 bases, and 3 bases stayed unmatched. The CDR3 here is CASSETSGDYEQYF. CDR3 DNA: TGTGCCAGCTCAGAGACTAGCGGGGACTACGAGCAGTACTTC.

This clone was counted a few times. The chain has TRBV2 and TRBJ1-1, with D possibly being TRBD1 (5 bases). The V and J ends lost 3 bases and 6 bases respectively, with 11 bases between them. Germline CDR1 reads SNHLY; CDR2 reads FYNNEI. The CDR3 spans 13 residues. CDR3: CASSEGRAAEAFF. The CDR3 DNA sequence: TGTGCCAGCAGTGAGGGCAGGGCTGCTGAAGCTTTCTTT.

The genes are TRBV4-1 and TRBJ2-7; D is ambiguous. The germline V gene has CDR1 MGHRA and CDR2 YSYEKL. This CDR3 is built from 13 residues. The V end lost 1 base, the J end lost 2 bases, and 6 bases lay between the germline ends. CDR3 region: CASSQVPPYEQYF. CDR3 DNA: TGCGCCAGCAGCCAAGTCCCCCCCTACGAGCAGTACTTC.

The table lists this clone with a few counts. The rearrangement joins TRBV11-2 to TRBJ2-1, with D perhaps matching TRBD2 (5 bases). The V gene's germline CDR1 is SGHAT and CDR2 FQNNGV. Trimming stripped 5 bases from V and 2 bases from J, with 13 bases between. The CDR3 is made up of 15 amino acids. CDR3 region: CASSARGGPYNEQFF. In DNA, the CDR3 is TGTGCCAGCAGCGCTAGAGGAGGTCCCTACAATGAGCAGTTCTTC.

This clone was seen only a few times. V and J are TRBV12-3 or TRBV12-4 and TRBJ2-1, with a tentative D call TRBD1 (6 bases). This CDR3 has 12 residues. Trimming cost V 4 bases and J 9 bases, with 10 bases left between them. The CDR3 DNA sequence: TGTGCCAGCAGTTCCCAGGGGTCTGAGCAGTTCTTC. Amino acid sequence: CASSSQGSEQFF.

The chain recombines TRBV9 with TRBJ2-2; 12 bases align to TRBD2. J was trimmed by 4 bases and V by 0 bases; bases with no gene match: 7. Looked up from germline, CDR1 is SGDLS and CDR2 is YYNGEE. The CDR3 has 18 residues. CDR3 residues: CASSVGGRGLAGTGELFF. As DNA, the CDR3 is TGTGCCAGCAGCGTAGGAGGCCGGGGACTAGCGGGCACCGGGGAGCTGTTTTTT.

This clone showed up just a few times. This chain links TRBV6-2 or TRBV6-3 with TRBJ1-5; TRBD1 aligns across 10 bases. The CDR3 extends over 15 amino acids. CDR1 and CDR2 (germline): MNHEY, SVGEGT. The junction had 7 bases not matched to a gene; V was cut back by 4 bases and J by 7 bases. This CDR3 is CASSSSGTGVQPQHF. CDR3 bases: TGTGCCAGCAGTTCCTCCGGGACAGGGGTGCAGCCCCAGCATTTT.